These 9 T cell receptor beta chains share one sample of origin, sequenced in a study of T cell changes during pregnancy in multiple sclerosis. Assay: immunoSEQ multiplex PCR; the TCRdb copy retains only in-frame clones and omits some. Of about 80,000 clones listed, approximately 94% are singletons. The input for sequencing was peripheral blood, taken after pregnancy. The source of these receptors is a female donor in good health, enrolled as a control in a pregnancy study.

The V and J genes are TRBV19 and TRBJ2-5, with 9 bases that match TRBD2. The CDR3 has 17 amino acids. The V segment lost 3 bases and the J segment 1 base; nucleotides outside the gene matches: 9. Germline-derived CDR1 and CDR2 are LNHDA and SQIVND (reference sequence). CDR3 in amino acids: CASSIRGASGTQETQYF. In DNA, the CDR3 is TGTGCCAGTAGTATCAGGGGGGCTAGCGGGACCCAAGAGACCCAGTACTTC.

This chain joins TRBV5-4 and TRBJ2-7, with 9 positions matching TRBD2. The CDR3 totals 15 residues. The germline gives CDR1 SGHNT, CDR2 YYREEE (reference sequence). V lost 4 bases and J lost 3; bases outside the gene matches: 8. As DNA, the CDR3 is TGTGCCAGCAGCCCAGGGACTAGCCGTAGCTACGAGCAGTACTTC. Translated, it gives CASSPGTSRSYEQYF.

V and J are TRBV5-4 and TRBJ2-1; TRBD2 aligns across 16 bases. Germline trimming cut 6 bases from V and 6 bases from J; bases unmatched to any gene: 6. Germline CDR1 is SGHNT and CDR2 is YYREEE (reference sequence). The CDR3 covers 16 residues. The CDR3 protein is CASTGTSGRALNEQFF. The CDR3 nucleotides are TGTGCCAGCACCGGGACTAGCGGGAGGGCCCTCAATGAGCAGTTCTTC.

Here the CDR3 reads CSVGIGQHAEQYF. For the CDR3, the DNA is TGCAGCGTTGGGATCGGACAACACGCCGAGCAGTACTTC. The chain couples TRBV29-1 to TRBJ2-7; D perhaps matches TRBD1 (5 bases). Trimming left V 4 bases short and J 6 bases short, with 16 bases between. The CDR3 covers 13 residues. Germline V lookup: CDR1 SQVTM, CDR2 ANQGSEA.

The chain uses TRBV27 and TRBJ2-5; 8 positions agree with TRBD1. Germline CDR1 MNHEY, CDR2 SMNVEV (reference sequence). The CDR3 is made up of 15 amino acids. Trimming took 6 bases from V and 0 from J; bases not matched to a gene: 6. CDR3 amino acids: CASRGQEQYQETQYF. Written as DNA, the CDR3 is TGTGCCAGCAGGGGACAGGAGCAGTACCAAGAGACCCAGTACTTC.

The chain is built from TRBV29-1 and TRBJ2-2; TRBD2 is a possible D gene (7 bases). From germline, CDR1 is SQVTM and CDR2 ANQGSEA. V lost 6 bases and J 1 base, leaving 15 bases between the germline ends. This CDR3 is 15 amino acids long. Written as DNA, the CDR3 is TGCAGCGTCGCAAAGGGGGGGCGGAACACCGGGGAGCTGTTTTTT. It encodes CSVAKGGRNTGELFF.

The chain links TRBV28 to TRBJ2-1; 10 bases map to TRBD1. Germline-derived CDR1 and CDR2 are MDHEN and SYDVKM. The CDR3 sequence is 14 residues long. V dropped 6 bases and J dropped 9; count of bases not matched to a gene: 8. The CDR3 DNA reads as TGTGCCAGCAGGACCGGGACAGGGGTCGGTGAGCAGTTCTTC. Amino acids: CASRTGTGVGEQFF.

The chain has TRBV18 and TRBJ2-3; TRBD2 matches at 8 bases. V shed 3 bases, J shed 3 bases, and the junction held 8 bases outside the gene matches. The CDR3 has 16 amino acids. Germline V gene sequence: CDR1 KGHSH, CDR2 LQKENI. CDR3 loop: CASSPQLAGQTDTQYF. The CDR3, as DNA: TGTGCCAGCTCACCTCAATTAGCGGGGCAGACAGATACGCAGTATTTT.

The chain employs TRBV10-1 and TRBJ2-7; 7 bases map to TRBD1. CDR3 size: 13 residues. With 5 bases clipped from V and 3 bases from J, the junction kept 4 bases outside the gene matches. The germline V gene encodes CDR1 WNHNN and CDR2 SYGVQD (reference sequence). The CDR3 sequence is CASSLQGNYEQYF. The CDR3 DNA is TGCGCCAGCAGTTTACAGGGGAACTACGAGCAGTACTTC.